Included here is one T cell receptor beta chain sequence, with context. The entry originates in a study of cytomegalovirus exposure and HLA in healthy donors. The PCR ran on 60 Vbeta and 13 Jbeta primers. Assay used: immunoSEQ multiplex PCR; TCRdb lists only in-frame clones, some missing. The sample has approximately 100,000 clones, roughly 75% seen once. This TCR came from a male donor in good health and CMV-seropositive. Sequences were obtained from PBMCs.

CDR3 coding DNA: TGTGCCAGCAGTGAAGCATGGGGAGCAGATACGCAGTATTTT. Translation: CASSEAWGADTQYF. The rearrangement joins TRBV2 to TRBJ2-3, with D tentatively TRBD2 (5 bases). This CDR3 contains 14 residues. Trimming shortened V by 0 bases and J by 4 bases, and 8 bases separated the two germline ends. Germline V gene lookup returns CDR1 SNHLY and CDR2 FYNNEI. Supplemented by reference TRBV2 and TRBJ2-3, the full variable domain reads EPEVTQTPSHQVTQMGQEVILRCVPISNHLYFYWYRQILGQKVEFLVSFYNNEISEKSEIFDDQFSVERPDGSNFTLKIRSTKLEDSAMYFCASSEAWGADTQYFGPGTRLTVL.